The subject of this entry is one T cell receptor beta chain. The target of this receptor is not known. There are no base qualities to consult, and no much larger clone falls within one base. The source of the sample is a study of blood T cell repertoires in COVID-19 (dated by TCRdb to the early 2020s). General notes on the study: Samples from collaborators originated in the United States, Italy and Spain and spanned both the acute and convalescent phases of COVID-19. Where available, HLA class I and class II types were taken from metadata supplied by the sample provider and were not determined by assay-based typing. The sample metadata nearly always contained a de-identified subject ID, COVID-19 status, age in years and sex. Samples were obtained from the ongoing ImmuneRACE study (first 160 participants) and from about 1,300 subjects provided by 6 global collaborators. Deeply sampled blood TCRbeta repertoires from subjects exposed to, actively infected with, or recovered from COVID-19 were included in the dataset. The repertoires were made available in a free public database intended to serve as a resource for research on the immune response to SARS-CoV-2. The material from the prospective study consisted of cDNA or gDNA derived from T cells, B-cell-depleted T cells, or PBMCs.

Unmatched junction bases come to 11, with V trimmed by 5 bases and J by 5 bases. Reading from cysteine to phenylalanine, the CDR3 counts 15 amino acids. Only the CDR3 DNA stays, 45 bases, in frame from base 1. CDR1 and CDR2 were assigned from the germline V gene (reference sequence) as LNHDA and SQIVND. TCRbeta CDR3 regions were amplified from genomic DNA using the immunoSEQ Assay, a bias-controlled multiplex PCR. The original pipeline was this. Within the assay, amplification of reference gene primers was used to estimate how many nucleated cells each sample contained. Sequence reads were collapsed and filtered to measure the absolute abundance of every unique TCRbeta CDR3 rearrangement. For each sample, productive Simpson clonality was calculated by taking the square root of Simpson's diversity index across productive rearrangements. TCRdb re-hosts the immuneACCESS table, in-frame sequences only. Its copies lack some clones; in the studies checked, an unresolved V gene accounts for under half of them, and the cause for the rest is not known. That table gives V, J and clone size, and the DNA gave D and trimming. Recorded for this sample are some 190,000 clones; about 84% of them occurred a single time. The ten largest clones take up around a sixth of the sample.

On the study overall, not on this receptor specifically: How much clinical and demographic metadata was included differed by source and by participant, and the metadata was provided uncurated.

One collaborating source in Seattle enrolled patients during active infection and followed them longitudinally through the course of disease. The collaborating institutions used their own protocols to collect whole blood in K2EDTA tubes. For TCRbeta analysis, collaborators shipped samples as frozen whole blood, isolated PBMCs, or DNA extracted from either of those sample types. The chain was built from TRBV19 and TRBJ1-1, with 7 bases matching TRBD1. The source of this sequence is a person aged 65-85 years with COVID-19, enrolled during active disease. Sequenced sample: peripheral blood. Read as DNA, the sequence is TGTGCCAGTAGTCCCCGACAGGGCGGTTCGACTGAAGCTTTCTTT. This sequence encodes CASSPRQGGSTEAFF. The full variable domain, with segments outside the CDR3 supplied by the reference TRBV19 and TRBJ1-1 proteins, appears as DGGITQSPKYLFRKEGQNVTLSCEQNLNHDAMYWYRQDPGQGLRLIYYSQIVNDFQKGDIAEGYSVSREKKESFPLTVTSAQKNPTAFYLCASSPRQGGSTEAFFGQGTRLTVV.